This TCR beta chain stems from a study of blood T cell repertoires in COVID-19. Study as a whole: The analysed material was cDNA or gDNA that came from T cells, B-cell-depleted T cells, or PBMCs.

The CDR3 is 15 amino acids. V shed 3 bases and J shed 7 bases, with 17 bases lying between them. CDR1 and CDR2 from the germline V gene are SGDLS and YYNGEE. Using immunoSEQ multiplex PCR, the repertoire was profiled, and TCRdb retains in-frame clones only, with some absent. The sample shows 300,000 to 450,000 clones, around 85% of them seen only once. This clone occurred a few times. The chain has TRBV9 and TRBJ2-1; D is possibly TRBD2 (6 bases). The receptor was isolated from a woman younger than 30 with acute or convalescent COVID-19. Sequencing input: peripheral blood. In DNA, the CDR3 is TGTGCCAGCAGCGCCCTATCGGGAGTAGGGAATGAGCAGTTCTTC. It is translated as CASSALSGVGNEQFF. Filled out from reference TRBV9 and TRBJ2-1, the complete variable domain reads DSGVTQTPKHLITATGQRVTLRCSPRSGDLSVYWYQQSLDQGLQFLIQYYNGEERAKGNILERFSAQQFPDLHSELNLSSLELGDSALYFCASSALSGVGNEQFFGPGTRLTVL.